The clone carrying this T cell receptor beta chain was counted at least ten times. What it recognizes is unknown. These data originate in a study of T-cell reconstitution after alpha-beta-depleted transplantation in children. Unique molecular identifiers were incorporated when the TCRbeta library was constructed. In TCRdb, the PCR reads were re-called with MiXCR into one record per CDR3 protein. The data contain a few thousand distinct CDR3 sequences, roughly 24% of them singletons. General study results and limits: Several hundred expanded graft clones reportedly supplied alpha-beta T cells about two months after transplant. Once a year had passed after transplant, T-cell counts and diversity came mostly from newly produced T cells. The origin of high day-60 TCRbeta diversity in some patients lay in surviving recipient T cells and thymic progenitors.

The TCR sequence derives from a male patient between 2 and 10 years old who had a stem cell transplant for acute lymphoblastic leukemia, so the T cells may come from the graft donor. The material was PBMCs, mostly from graft donor cells, obtained 60 days after TCRalphabeta/CD19-depleted stem cell transplant.

The CDR3 loop is CATSDGYQPQHF. CDR3 nucleotides: TGTGCCACCTCCGACGGGTATCAGCCCCAGCATTTT. This chain uses TRBV19 with TRBJ1-5, with unresolved D. CDR3 length: 12 residues. Germline assignment: CDR1 LNHDA and CDR2 SQIVND (reference sequence). With 10 bases removed from V and 5 bases from J, the gap between germline ends came to 12 bases.